In its sample, the clone carrying this T cell receptor beta chain was seen many times. TCRdb called the 5' RACE reads again in MiXCR, with one record for every CDR3 protein. Of roughly 120,000 distinct CDR3 sequences in the sample, around 7.2% were seen once. This entry comes from a study of T cells after yellow fever vaccination. The junction had 7 bases not matched to a gene; V was cut back by 4 bases and J by 1 base. The CDR3 covers 16 residues. This TCR was recovered from a man between 18 and 35 years old who received the YFV17D yellow fever vaccine. Specimen: CD4+ T cells sorted from PBMCs, collected around 45 days after the first yellow fever vaccination. This chain joins TRBV12-3 or TRBV12-4 and TRBJ2-3; 8 nucleotides align to TRBD2. The CDR3 here is CASSSLGAGGTDTQYF. The CDR3 DNA sequence: TGTGCCAGCAGTTCCCTCGGAGCGGGGGGCACAGATACGCAGTATTTT.